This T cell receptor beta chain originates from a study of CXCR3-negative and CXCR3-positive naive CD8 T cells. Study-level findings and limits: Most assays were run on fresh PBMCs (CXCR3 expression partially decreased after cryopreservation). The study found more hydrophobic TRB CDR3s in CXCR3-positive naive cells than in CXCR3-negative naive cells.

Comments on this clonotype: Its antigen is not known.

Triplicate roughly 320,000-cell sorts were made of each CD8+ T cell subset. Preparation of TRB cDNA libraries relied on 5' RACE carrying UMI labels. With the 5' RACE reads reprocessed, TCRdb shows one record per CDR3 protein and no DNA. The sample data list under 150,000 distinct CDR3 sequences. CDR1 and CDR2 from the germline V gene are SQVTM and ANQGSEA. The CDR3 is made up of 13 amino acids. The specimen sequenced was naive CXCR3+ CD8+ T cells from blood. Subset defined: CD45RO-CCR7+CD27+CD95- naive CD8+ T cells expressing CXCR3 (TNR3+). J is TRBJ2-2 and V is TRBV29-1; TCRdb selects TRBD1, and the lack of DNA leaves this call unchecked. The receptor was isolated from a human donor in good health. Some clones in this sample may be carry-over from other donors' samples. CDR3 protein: CSVEGVNIGELFF.